This record looks at one T cell receptor (beta chain) sequence and its context. Its antigen is unknown. Treatment reported: roughly 10-day PBMC culture with coronavirus spike peptide pools or control peptides (ViraFEST assay). PCR tests turned positive between March and December 2020, before US Alpha, Beta and Delta variants. Each well held under 2.5 million PBMCs in IL-2 (around 10 IU/ml) medium with 8.5 to 10 ug/ml peptide pools. The data stem from a study of vaccination and CD4 T cells after COVID-19. In the study overall: Post-vaccine sample collection happened at a median of 72 days after dose two, ranging 14 to 241.

An Oncomine TCR Beta short-read assay was used to sequence the DNA from cultured CD4+ T cells. Genomic DNA was taken out of cultured CD4+ T cells by extraction. TCRdb ran MiXCR on the PCR reads and lists one entry per CDR3 protein. The sample lists more than 10,000 distinct CDR3 sequences, approximately 40% occurring once. The CDR3 is made up of 15 amino acids. Germline CDR1 reads SGHTA; CDR2 reads FQGNSA. Trimming left V 5 bases short and J 0 bases short, with 10 bases between. The sequencing input was CD4+ T cells from blood, cultured in vitro. The source of this sequence is a human donor who had recovered from COVID-19. The chain links TRBV7-2 to TRBJ2-2; D is possibly TRBD2 (6 bases). CDR3 sequence: CASSPWGANTGELFF. The CDR3 DNA reads as TGTGCCAGCAGCCCCTGGGGGGCGAACACCGGGGAGCTGTTTTTT. Drawing the rest from reference TRBV7-2 and TRBJ2-2, the complete variable domain is GAGVSQSPSNKVTEKGKDVELRCDPISGHTALYWYRQSLGQGLEFLIYFQGNSAPDKSGLPSDRFSAERTGGSVSTLTIQRTQQEDSAVYLCASSPWGANTGELFFGEGSRLTVL.